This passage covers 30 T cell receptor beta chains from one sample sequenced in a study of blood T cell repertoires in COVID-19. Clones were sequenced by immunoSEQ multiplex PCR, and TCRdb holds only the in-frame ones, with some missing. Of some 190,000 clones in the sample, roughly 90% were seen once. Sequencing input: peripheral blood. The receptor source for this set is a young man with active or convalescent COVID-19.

This CDR3 reads CASSPVGGAGDTQYF. The CDR3 DNA sequence: TGTGCCAGCAGCCCGGTCGGGGGTGCGGGAGATACGCAGTATTTT. J is TRBJ2-3 and V is TRBV5-8, with D tentatively TRBD2 (6 bases). The germline CDR1 and CDR2 sequences are SGHTS and YDEGEE. Trimming left V 4 bases short and J 5 bases short, with 17 bases between. CDR3 length equals 15 residues.

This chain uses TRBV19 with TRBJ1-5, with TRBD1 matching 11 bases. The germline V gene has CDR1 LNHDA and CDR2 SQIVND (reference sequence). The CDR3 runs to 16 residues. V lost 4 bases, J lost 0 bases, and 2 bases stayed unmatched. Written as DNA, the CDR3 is TGTGCCAGTAGTAGGACAGGGGGCCTTAGCAATCAGCCCCAGCATTTT. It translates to CASSRTGGLSNQPQHF.

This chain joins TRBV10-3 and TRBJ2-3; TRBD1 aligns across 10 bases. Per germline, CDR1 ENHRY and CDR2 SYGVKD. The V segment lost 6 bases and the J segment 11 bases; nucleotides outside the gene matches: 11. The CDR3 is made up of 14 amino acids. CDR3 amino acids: CAISMGQGKGEQYF. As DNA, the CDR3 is TGTGCCATCAGCATGGGACAGGGGAAGGGTGAGCAGTATTTT.

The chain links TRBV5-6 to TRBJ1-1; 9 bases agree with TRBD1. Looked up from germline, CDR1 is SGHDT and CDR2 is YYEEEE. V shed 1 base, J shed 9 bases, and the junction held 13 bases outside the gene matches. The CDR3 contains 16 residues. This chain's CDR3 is CASSLIRDRVVSQAFF. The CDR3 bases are TGTGCCAGCAGCTTGATACGGGACAGGGTGGTCTCACAAGCTTTCTTT.

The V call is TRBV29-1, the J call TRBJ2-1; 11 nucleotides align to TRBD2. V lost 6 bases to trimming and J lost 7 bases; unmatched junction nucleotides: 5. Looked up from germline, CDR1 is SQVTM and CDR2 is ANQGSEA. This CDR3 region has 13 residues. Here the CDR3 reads CSVATSGSNEQFF. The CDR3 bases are TGCAGCGTCGCAACTAGCGGGAGTAATGAGCAGTTCTTC.

The CDR3 spells CASSIQGAQPQHF. In DNA form, the CDR3 reads TGTGCCAGTAGCATCCAGGGGGCTCAGCCCCAGCATTTT. V is TRBV19 and J is TRBJ1-5; 8 nucleotides match TRBD1. The CDR3 consists of 13 residues. Germline assignment: CDR1 LNHDA and CDR2 SQIVND (reference sequence). J gave up 6 bases and V 6 bases, and 4 bases lay outside the gene matches.

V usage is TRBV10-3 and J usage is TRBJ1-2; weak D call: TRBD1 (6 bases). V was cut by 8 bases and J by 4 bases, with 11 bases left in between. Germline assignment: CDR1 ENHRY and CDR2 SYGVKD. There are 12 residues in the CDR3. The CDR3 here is CAIGQTSYGYTF. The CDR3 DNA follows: TGTGCCATCGGACAGACAAGCTATGGCTACACCTTC.

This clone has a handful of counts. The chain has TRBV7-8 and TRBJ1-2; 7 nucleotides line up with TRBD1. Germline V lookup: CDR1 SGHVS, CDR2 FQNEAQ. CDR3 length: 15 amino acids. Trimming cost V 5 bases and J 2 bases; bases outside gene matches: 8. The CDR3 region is CASSPNTGANYGYTF. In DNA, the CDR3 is TGTGCCAGCAGCCCCAATACAGGGGCGAACTATGGCTACACCTTC.

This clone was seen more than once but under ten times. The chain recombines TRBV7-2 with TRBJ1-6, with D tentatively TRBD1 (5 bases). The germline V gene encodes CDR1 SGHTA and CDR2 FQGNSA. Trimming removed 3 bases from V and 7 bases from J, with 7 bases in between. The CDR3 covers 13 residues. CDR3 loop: CASSLGLNSPLHF. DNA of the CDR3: TGTGCCAGCAGCTTGGGACTAAATTCACCCCTCCACTTT. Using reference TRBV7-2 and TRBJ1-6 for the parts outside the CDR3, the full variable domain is GAGVSQSPSNKVTEKGKDVELRCDPISGHTALYWYRQSLGQGLEFLIYFQGNSAPDKSGLPSDRFSAERTGGSVSTLTIQRTQQEDSAVYLCASSLGLNSPLHFGNGTRLTVT.

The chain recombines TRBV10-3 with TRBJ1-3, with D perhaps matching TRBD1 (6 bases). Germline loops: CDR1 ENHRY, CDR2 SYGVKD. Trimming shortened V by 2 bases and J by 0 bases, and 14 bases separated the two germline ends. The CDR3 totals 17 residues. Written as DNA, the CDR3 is TGTGCCATCAGTGAGCGAGGGGGGGAGATCTCTGGAAACACCATATATTTT. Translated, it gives CAISERGGEISGNTIYF.

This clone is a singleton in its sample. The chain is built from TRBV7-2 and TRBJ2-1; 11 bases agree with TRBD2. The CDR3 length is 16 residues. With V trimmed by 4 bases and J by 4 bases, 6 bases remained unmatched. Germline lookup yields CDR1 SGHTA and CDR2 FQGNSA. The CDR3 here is CASSSLGLAAYNEQFF. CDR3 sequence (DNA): TGTGCCAGCAGCTCCTTGGGACTAGCGGCTTACAATGAGCAGTTCTTC.

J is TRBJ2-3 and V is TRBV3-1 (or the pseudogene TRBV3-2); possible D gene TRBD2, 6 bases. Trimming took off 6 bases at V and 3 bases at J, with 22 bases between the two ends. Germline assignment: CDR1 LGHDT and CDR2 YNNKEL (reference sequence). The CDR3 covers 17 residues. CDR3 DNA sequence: TGTGCCAGCAGTCGTCGATCACTAGCAGTACCTACAGATACGCAGTATTTT. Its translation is CASSRRSLAVPTDTQYF.

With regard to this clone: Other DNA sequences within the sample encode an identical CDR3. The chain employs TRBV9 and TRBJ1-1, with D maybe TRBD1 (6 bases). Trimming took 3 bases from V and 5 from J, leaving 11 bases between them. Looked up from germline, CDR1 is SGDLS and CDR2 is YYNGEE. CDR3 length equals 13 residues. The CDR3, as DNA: TGTGCCAGCAGCGCCACACAGGGTACTGAAGCTTTCTTT. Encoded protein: CASSATQGTEAFF.

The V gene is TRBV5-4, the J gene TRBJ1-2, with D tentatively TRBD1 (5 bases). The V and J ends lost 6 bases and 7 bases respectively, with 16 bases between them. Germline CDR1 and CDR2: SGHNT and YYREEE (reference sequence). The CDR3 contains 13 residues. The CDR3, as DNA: TGTGCCAGCACGCGGGACCGCCTTAGTGGCTACACCTTC. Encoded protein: CASTRDRLSGYTF.

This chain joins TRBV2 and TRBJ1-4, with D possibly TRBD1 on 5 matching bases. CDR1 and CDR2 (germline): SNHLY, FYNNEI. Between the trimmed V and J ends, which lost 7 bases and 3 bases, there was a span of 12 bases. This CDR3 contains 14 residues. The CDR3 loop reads CASTLGGSNEKLFF. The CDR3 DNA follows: TGTGCCAGCACCTTGGGGGGGTCTAATGAAAAACTGTTTTTT.

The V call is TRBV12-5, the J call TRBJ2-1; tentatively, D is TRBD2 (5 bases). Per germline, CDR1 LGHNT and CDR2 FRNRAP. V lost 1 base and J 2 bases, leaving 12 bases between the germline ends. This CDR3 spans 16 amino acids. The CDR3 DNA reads TGTGCTAGTGGTTTGGCCCTAAGCGGAGCCTACAATGAGCAGTTCTTC. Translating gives CASGLALSGAYNEQFF.

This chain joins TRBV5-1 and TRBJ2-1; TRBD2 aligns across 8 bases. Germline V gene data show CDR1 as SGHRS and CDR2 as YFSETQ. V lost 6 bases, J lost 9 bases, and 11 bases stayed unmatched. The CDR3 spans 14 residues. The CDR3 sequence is CASMAASGLGEQFF. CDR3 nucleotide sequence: TGCGCCAGCATGGCGGCTAGCGGGTTGGGTGAGCAGTTCTTC.

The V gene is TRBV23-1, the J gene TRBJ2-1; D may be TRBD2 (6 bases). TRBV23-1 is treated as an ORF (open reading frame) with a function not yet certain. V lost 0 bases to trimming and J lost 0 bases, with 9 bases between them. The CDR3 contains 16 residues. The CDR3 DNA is TGCGCCAGCAGTCAATCGGAGGGGAGCTCCTACAATGAGCAGTTCTTC. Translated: CASSQSEGSSYNEQFF.

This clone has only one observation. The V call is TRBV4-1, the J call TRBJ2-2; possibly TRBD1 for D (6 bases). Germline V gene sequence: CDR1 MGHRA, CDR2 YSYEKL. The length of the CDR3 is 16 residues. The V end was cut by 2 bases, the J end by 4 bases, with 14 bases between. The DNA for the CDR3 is TGCGCCAGCAGCCAATACGAGAACAGGGTCACCGGGGAGCTGTTTTTT. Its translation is CASSQYENRVTGELFF.

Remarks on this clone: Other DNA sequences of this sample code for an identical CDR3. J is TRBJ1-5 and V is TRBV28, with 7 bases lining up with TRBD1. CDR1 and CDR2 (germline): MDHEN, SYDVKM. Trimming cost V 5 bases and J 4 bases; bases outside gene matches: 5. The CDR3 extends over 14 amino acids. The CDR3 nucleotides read TGTGCCAGCAGTCTGGGACAGTCGAATCAGCCCCAGCATTTT. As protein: CASSLGQSNQPQHF.

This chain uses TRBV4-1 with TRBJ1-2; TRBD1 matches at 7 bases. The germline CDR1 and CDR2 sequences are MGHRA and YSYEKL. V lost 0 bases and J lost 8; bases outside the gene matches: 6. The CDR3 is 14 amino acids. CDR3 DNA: TGCGCCAGCAGCCAAGATCCAGGGGGTACCGGCTACACCTTC. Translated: CASSQDPGGTGYTF.

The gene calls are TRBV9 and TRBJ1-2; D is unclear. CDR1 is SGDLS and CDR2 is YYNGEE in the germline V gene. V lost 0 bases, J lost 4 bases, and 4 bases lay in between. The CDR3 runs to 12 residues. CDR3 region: CASSVGGYGYTF. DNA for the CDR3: TGTGCCAGCAGCGTAGGAGGCTATGGCTACACCTTC.

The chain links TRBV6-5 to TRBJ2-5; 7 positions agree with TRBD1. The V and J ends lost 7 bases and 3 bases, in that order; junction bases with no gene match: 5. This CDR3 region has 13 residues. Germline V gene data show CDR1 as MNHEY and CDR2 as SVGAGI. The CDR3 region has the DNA TGTGCCAGCAAACAAGGGACAGAAGAGACCCAGTACTTC. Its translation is CASKQGTEETQYF.

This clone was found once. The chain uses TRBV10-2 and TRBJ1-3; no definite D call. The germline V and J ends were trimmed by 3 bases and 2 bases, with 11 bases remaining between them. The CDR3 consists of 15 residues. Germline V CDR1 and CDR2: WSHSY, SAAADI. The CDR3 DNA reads TGCGCCAGCAGTGAAGACCCTGCGGCTGGAAACACCATATATTTT. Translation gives CASSEDPAAGNTIYF.

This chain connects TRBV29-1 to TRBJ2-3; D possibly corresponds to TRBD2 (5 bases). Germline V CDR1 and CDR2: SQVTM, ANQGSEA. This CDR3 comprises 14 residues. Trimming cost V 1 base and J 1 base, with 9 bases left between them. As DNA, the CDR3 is TGCAGCGTTGAAGGACGGCGGGGCACAGATACGCAGTATTTT. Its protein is CSVEGRRGTDTQYF.

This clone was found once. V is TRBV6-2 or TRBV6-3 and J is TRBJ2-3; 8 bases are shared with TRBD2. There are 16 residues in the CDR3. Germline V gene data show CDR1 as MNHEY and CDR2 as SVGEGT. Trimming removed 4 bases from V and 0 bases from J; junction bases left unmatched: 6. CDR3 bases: TGTGCCAGCAGTTCTAGTAGCGGGACGAGCACAGATACGCAGTATTTT. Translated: CASSSSSGTSTDTQYF.

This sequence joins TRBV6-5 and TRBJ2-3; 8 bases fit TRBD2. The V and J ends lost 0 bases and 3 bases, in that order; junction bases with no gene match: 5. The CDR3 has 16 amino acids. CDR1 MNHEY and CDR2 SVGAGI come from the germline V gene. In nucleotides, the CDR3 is TGTGCCAGCAGTTACTCGGGCGGGAGGCCAACAGATACGCAGTATTTT. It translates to CASSYSGGRPTDTQYF.

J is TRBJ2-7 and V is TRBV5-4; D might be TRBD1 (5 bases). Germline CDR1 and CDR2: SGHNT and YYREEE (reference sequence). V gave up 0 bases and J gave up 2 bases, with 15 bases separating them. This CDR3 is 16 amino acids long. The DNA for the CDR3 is TGTGCCAGCAGCTTGGTAGGGGCTCCGGGTACCTACGAGCAGTACTTC. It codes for CASSLVGAPGTYEQYF.

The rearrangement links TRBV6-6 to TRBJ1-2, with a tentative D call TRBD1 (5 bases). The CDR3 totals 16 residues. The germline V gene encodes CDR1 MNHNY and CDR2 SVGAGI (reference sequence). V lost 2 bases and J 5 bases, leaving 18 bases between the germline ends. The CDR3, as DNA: TGTGCCAGCAGTTACCCGAGTGGTCGAGCAGGGTATGGCTACACCTTC. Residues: CASSYPSGRAGYGYTF.

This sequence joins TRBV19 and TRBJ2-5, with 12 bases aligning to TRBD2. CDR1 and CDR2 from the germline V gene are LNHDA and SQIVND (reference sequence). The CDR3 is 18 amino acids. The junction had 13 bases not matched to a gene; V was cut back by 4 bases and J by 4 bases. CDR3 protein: CASSSRLAGDLVGETQYF. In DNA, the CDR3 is TGTGCCAGTAGTAGCAGACTAGCGGGAGATCTGGTTGGAGAGACCCAGTACTTC.